This T cell receptor beta chain was recorded in a study of shared clonotypes between healthy human individuals. Study-level background: The cohort had a couple of women and a few men, ages 18 to 49. General study results and limits: Only blood was sampled, and tissue TCR repertoires likely differ from blood ones. Generally, estimated richness proved larger in naive subsets than it did in memory subsets. Generation probabilities of non-shared clonotypes were lower (relative to those shared by all four donors).

The V and J ends lost 6 bases and 3 bases, in that order; junction bases with no gene match: 8. Germline CDR1 reads LGHNT; CDR2 reads FRNRAP. The CDR3 spans 15 residues. TCRdb keeps only in-frame clones here, not all; method: immunoSEQ multiplex PCR. The sample yields some 2.3 million clones, over 90% seen once. A note on this clone: Its target is unknown.

The genes are TRBV12-5 and TRBJ2-1, with TRBD2 matching over 7 bases. Sequencing was done on a sample of naive CD4+ T cells from PBMCs. The subset: CD45RA+ positively selected. The origin of this receptor is a man younger than 35 in good health. Some clones in this sample may be carry-over from other donors' samples. In DNA, the CDR3 is TGTGCTAGTGGCACTATGGCGGGGGTCTACAATGAGCAGTTCTTC. Translated, it gives CASGTMAGVYNEQFF. The complete variable domain, with remaining parts taken from reference TRBV12-5 and TRBJ2-1, reads DARVTQTPRHKVTEMGQEVTMRCQPILGHNTVFWYRQTMMQGLELLAYFRNRAPLDDSGMPKDRFSAEMPDATLATLKIQPSEPRDSAVYFCASGTMAGVYNEQFFGPGTRLTVL.